This T cell receptor (beta chain) was captured by sequencing in a study of blood T cell repertoires in COVID-19. Study as a whole: The United States, Italy and Spain provided the acute and convalescent COVID-19 samples. T cells, B-cell-depleted T cells, or PBMCs supplied cDNA or gDNA.

This clone was recorded a few times. With 6 bases removed from V and 4 bases from J, the gap between germline ends came to 22 bases. The V gene's germline CDR1 is SGHVS and CDR2 FNYEAQ. This CDR3 comprises 16 residues. In the study's own analysis: Estimation of nucleated cell counts was performed using reference gene primer amplification. Some clones are missing from TCRdb's copy, which holds only in-frame ones; the method was immunoSEQ multiplex PCR. From that table come the V and J calls and clone size; the DNA was used to work out D and trimming. Seen here are about 110,000 clones, 60% to 85% observed once, and the top ten hold approximately 4.3%.

The chain is built from TRBV7-6 and TRBJ2-7; possible D gene TRBD2, 5 bases. This receptor was obtained from a man aged 70-80 years with acute or convalescent COVID-19. Sequencing was carried out using peripheral blood. The CDR3 nucleotides read TGTGCCAGCAGTTCCTCCGGGGAACAGTTTCGTTACGAGCAGTACTTC. Encoded protein: CASSSSGEQFRYEQYF.